Detailed here is one TCR beta chain. The table came from immunoSEQ multiplex PCR; TCRdb's copy has only in-frame clones and leaves some out. This sample carries about 77,000 clones, 85% to 95% of them seen once, and the ten largest clones take 5.8%. This specimen comes from a study of control samples from healthy donors and cancer patients. The V and J ends lost 2 bases and 0 bases, in that order; junction bases with no gene match: 5. The germline CDR1 and CDR2 sequences are SGHKS and YYEKEE (reference sequence). This CDR3 spans 16 amino acids. Specimen: blood. The receptor was isolated from a woman aged 55 to 70 in good health. The chain uses TRBV5-5 and TRBJ1-3; the match to TRBD1 covers 7 bases. CDR3 in amino acids: CASSFINRGSGNTIYF. Written as DNA, the CDR3 is TGTGCCAGCAGCTTTATTAACAGGGGCTCTGGAAACACCATATATTTT.